This T cell receptor (beta chain) was identified in a study of blood T cell repertoires in COVID-19. Whole-study context: Samples came from the United States, Italy and Spain, spanning acute and convalescent COVID-19. From T cells, B-cell-depleted T cells, or PBMCs came the material, which was cDNA or gDNA.

From germline, CDR1 is SGHRS and CDR2 YFSETQ. This CDR3 spans 9 amino acids. With 4 bases removed from V and 13 bases from J, the gap between germline ends came to 6 bases. Per the authors' pipeline: Scientists estimated how many nucleated cells there were by amplifying reference gene primers. Clones were sequenced by immunoSEQ multiplex PCR, and TCRdb holds only the in-frame ones, with some missing. V and J calls and clone size follow that table, whereas D and trimming were derived from the DNA. The sample lists about 80,000 clones, around 79% occurring once. The chain combines TRBV5-1 with TRBJ1-5; TRBD1 might be the D (5 bases). This sequence originates from an elderly man with acute or convalescent COVID-19. The specimen was peripheral blood. As DNA, the CDR3 is TGCGCCAGCAGCCAGGGACAGCATTTT. Its translation is CASSQGQHF.